The 18 T cell receptor beta chains in this list originate from one sample, sequenced in a study of spatial heterogeneity in lung cancer. Time point denoted: sample taken at primary tumor resection. The study, taken as a whole, reports: For expanded intratumoral alpha and beta TCRs, counts tracked tumor mutation counts.

TCRdb fed the 5' RACE reads into MiXCR, producing one record per CDR3 protein. The sample includes around 910 distinct CDR3 sequences, roughly 15% of them seen just once. No antigens are known for them. The specimen comprised lung tumor tissue, sampled at surgery. The receptors derive from a female donor with early-stage non-small cell lung cancer.

This clonotype was found a few times. This sequence joins TRBV29-1 and TRBJ2-5, with a possible D match to TRBD2 (5 bases). V was cut by 3 bases and J by 3 bases, with 8 bases left in between. The CDR3 runs to 12 residues. Germline-derived CDR1 and CDR2 are SQVTM and ANQGSEA. As DNA, the CDR3 is TGCAGCGTTGAGTCGGGGAAAGAGACCCAGTACTTC. Its translation is CSVESGKETQYF. The entire variable domain, with the rest obtained from reference TRBV29-1 and TRBJ2-5, is as follows: SAVISQKPSRDICQRGTSLTIQCQVDSQVTMMFWYRQQPGQSLTLIATANQGSEATYESGFVIDKFPISRPNLTFSTLTVSNMSPEDSSIYLCSVESGKETQYFGPGTRLLVL.

The chain has TRBV5-1 and TRBJ2-2; no clear D. V lost 4 bases and J lost 1, with 2 bases in between. Germline values: CDR1 SGHRS, CDR2 YFSETQ. There are 12 residues in the CDR3. The CDR3 loop is CASSVNTGELFF. In DNA form, the CDR3 reads TGCGCCAGCAGCGTGAACACCGGGGAGCTGTTTTTT.

Judged by abundance, this clonotype is medium-sized. V is TRBV5-1 and J is TRBJ2-1; TRBD2 aligns across 9 bases. Germline lookup yields CDR1 SGHRS and CDR2 YFSETQ. With V trimmed by 7 bases and J by 0 bases, 14 bases remained unmatched. The CDR3 is made up of 18 amino acids. Here the CDR3 reads CASLEKTSGPSSYNEQFF. The CDR3 DNA is TGCGCCAGCTTGGAAAAGACTAGCGGTCCTAGCTCCTACAATGAGCAGTTCTTC.

This clonotype has a handful of counts. This sequence joins TRBV15 and TRBJ2-2; D might be TRBD1 (5 bases). This CDR3 comprises 13 residues. CDR1 LNHNV and CDR2 YYDKDF come from the germline V gene (reference sequence). The ends were cut back, 5 bases at V and 7 bases at J, with 11 bases in the middle. The DNA of the CDR3 is TGTGCCACCAGCGTAACAGGAGACGGGGAGCTGTTTTTT. Its protein is CATSVTGDGELFF.

In its sample, this clonotype ranks as medium-sized (0.01 to 0.1%). The rearrangement joins TRBV6-5 to TRBJ1-1, with 7 bases that match TRBD1. CDR1 is MNHEY, CDR2 SVGAGI, per germline. Unmatched junction bases numbered 9, after V lost 6 bases and J lost 5 bases. This CDR3 comprises 14 residues. This CDR3 is CASSPGGRRTEAFF. CDR3 DNA sequence: TGTGCCAGCAGCCCAGGGGGGAGAAGGACTGAAGCTTTCTTT.

This clonotype is judged medium-sized. The chain joins TRBV29-1 to TRBJ1-2, with D possibly being TRBD1 (6 bases). The CDR3 spans 13 residues. Trimming took off 6 bases at V and 7 bases at J, with 18 bases between the two ends. Germline CDR1 reads SQVTM; CDR2 reads ANQGSEA. The CDR3 spells CSVGGGGAPGYTF. CDR3 nucleotides: TGCAGCGTGGGAGGGGGGGGAGCCCCTGGCTACACCTTC.

The rearrangement joins TRBV7-9 to TRBJ2-1, with TRBD1 matching 8 bases. V lost 8 bases and J lost 7; bases outside the gene matches: 7. The CDR3 is 13 residues long. Germline CDR1 and CDR2: SEHNR and FQNEAQ (reference sequence). CDR3 bases: TGTGCCAGCTCCAGGACAGGGACGAATGAGCAGTTCTTC. Residues: CASSRTGTNEQFF.

This clonotype was recorded only once. The chain joins TRBV6-5 to TRBJ2-2, with D possibly being TRBD1 (6 bases). Per the germline V gene, CDR1 is MNHEY and CDR2 is SVGAGI. Between the trimmed V and J ends, which lost 3 bases and 7 bases, there was a span of 9 bases. The CDR3 has 13 residues. The CDR3 region has the DNA TGTGCCAGCAGTTATGAGACAGGCGGGGAGCTGTTTTTT. Encoded protein: CASSYETGGELFF.

This clonotype is termed large. The chain employs TRBV29-1 and TRBJ2-1, with a weak D call TRBD1 (6 bases). V was trimmed by 4 bases and J by 1 base, leaving 17 bases between them. The CDR3 runs to 16 residues. Germline CDR1 reads SQVTM; CDR2 reads ANQGSEA. The CDR3 loop reads CSVVSRGGISYNEQFF. The CDR3 DNA reads as TGCAGCGTTGTGAGTAGAGGGGGTATATCCTACAATGAGCAGTTCTTC.

Judged by abundance, this clonotype is medium-sized. V is TRBV28 and J is TRBJ2-3; D remains ambiguous. Germline V CDR1 and CDR2: MDHEN, SYDVKM. V lost 5 bases and J lost 0, with 9 bases in between. The CDR3 loop spans 14 amino acids. Written as DNA, the CDR3 is TGTGCCAGCAGTGCTCCTTCTAGCACAGATACGCAGTATTTT. It specifies CASSAPSSTDTQYF. The whole variable domain, filled in from reference TRBV28 and TRBJ2-3, reads DVKVTQSSRYLVKRTGEKVFLECVQDMDHENMFWYRQDPGLGLRLIYFSYDVKMKEKGDIPEGYSVSREKKERFSLILESASTNQTSMYLCASSAPSSTDTQYFGPGTRLTVL.

This clonotype showed up just a few times. V usage is TRBV7-2 and J usage is TRBJ2-6; 8 bases map to TRBD1. CDR1 SGHTA and CDR2 FQGNSA come from the germline V gene. The CDR3 consists of 17 residues. Trimming removed 5 bases from V and 4 bases from J; junction bases left unmatched: 10. This CDR3 reads CASSPGQGRQGANVLTF. In nucleotides, the CDR3 is TGTGCCAGCAGCCCAGGACAGGGACGACAAGGGGCCAACGTCCTGACTTTC. Filled out from reference TRBV7-2 and TRBJ2-6, the complete variable domain reads GAGVSQSPSNKVTEKGKDVELRCDPISGHTALYWYRQSLGQGLEFLIYFQGNSAPDKSGLPSDRFSAERTGGSVSTLTIQRTQQEDSAVYLCASSPGQGRQGANVLTFGAGSRLTVL.

By share, this clonotype counts as large. The chain employs TRBV11-2 and TRBJ2-2; TRBD2 matches at 10 bases. J lost 6 bases, V lost 5 bases, and 12 bases had no gene match. The CDR3 totals 17 residues. The germline V gene has CDR1 SGHAT and CDR2 FQNNGV. The CDR3 DNA follows: TGTGCCAGCAGCCCCGTTTTCGGAGCGGGAGGGGCCGGGGAGCTGTTTTTT. Protein product: CASSPVFGAGGAGELFF.

Sample share makes this clonotype medium-sized. This chain links TRBV7-3 with TRBJ2-2, with a tentative D call TRBD2 (5 bases). Germline V lookup: CDR1 SGHTA, CDR2 FQGTGA. The length of the CDR3 is 15 residues. Trimming shortened V by 2 bases and J by 3 bases, and 10 bases separated the two germline ends. CDR3 bases: TGTGCCAGCAGCTTATCACGGGATGACACCGGGGAGCTGTTTTTT. This codes for CASSLSRDDTGELFF.

By share of the sample, this clonotype is medium-sized. The chain carries TRBV7-9 and TRBJ2-3; D is possibly TRBD1 (6 bases). CDR3 length: 15 residues. The germline CDR1 and CDR2 sequences are SEHNR and FQNEAQ (reference sequence). With 5 bases removed from V and 0 bases from J, the gap between germline ends came to 12 bases. CDR3: CASSRTEISTDTQYF. The CDR3 DNA reads as TGTGCCAGCAGCCGGACAGAGATTAGCACAGATACGCAGTATTTT.

In its sample, this clonotype ranks as large. Here the CDR3 DNA reads TGCACCATAATTCGGGGCTTGGGCACTGAAGCTTTCTTT. Amino acids: CTIIRGLGTEAFF. This sequence joins TRBV20-1 and TRBJ1-1; D possibly corresponds to TRBD1 (5 bases). Germline V gives CDR1 DFQATT, CDR2 SNEGSKA (reference sequence). This CDR3 contains 13 residues.

The chain links TRBV30 to TRBJ2-5, with D maybe TRBD2 (6 bases). Germline CDR1 GTSNPN, CDR2 SVGIG (reference sequence). V was clipped by 5 bases and J by 5 bases, with 12 bases between them. The CDR3 has 12 amino acids. DNA of the CDR3: TGTGCCTGGGAGGAGGGCAGCGAGACCCAGTACTTC. It codes for CAWEEGSETQYF. The full variable domain, in which reference TRBV30 and TRBJ2-5 provide the parts outside the CDR3, is SQTIHQWPATLVQPVGSPLSLECTVEGTSNPNLYWYRQAAGRGLQLLFYSVGIGQISSEVPQNLSASRPQDRQFILSSKKLLLSDSGFYLCAWEEGSETQYFGPGTRLLVL.

This chain links TRBV3-1 with TRBJ1-1; 7 nucleotides agree with TRBD1. The CDR3 is 14 residues long. Germline assignment: CDR1 LGHDT and CDR2 YNNKEL (reference sequence). With V trimmed by 3 bases and J by 4 bases, 5 bases remained unmatched. This CDR3 reads CASSQRAGGTEAFF. CDR3 coding DNA: TGTGCCAGCAGCCAGCGGGCAGGGGGCACTGAAGCTTTCTTT.

This clonotype is deemed medium-sized. The chain is built from TRBV5-4 and TRBJ2-5; TRBD2 matches 10 bases. The CDR3 spans 15 residues. Germline CDR1 and CDR2: SGHNT and YYREEE (reference sequence). Trimming cost V 3 bases and J 1 base; bases outside gene matches: 3. CDR3 DNA sequence: TGTGCCAGCAGCTCTGGACTAGCGGTCCAAGAGACCCAGTACTTC. Translated, it gives CASSSGLAVQETQYF.